This T cell receptor (beta chain) was documented in a study of T cell responses to AZD1222 COVID-19 vaccine. At the level of the study: Samples with a second dose at about 4 or about 12 weeks were pooled together.

Sequenced by immunoSEQ multiplex PCR; TCRdb stores in-frame clones only, minus some. The sample includes about 100,000 clones, 90% of them seen just once. Looked up from germline, CDR1 is ENHRY and CDR2 is SYGVKD. This CDR3 has 14 residues. With 2 bases removed from V and 4 bases from J, the gap between germline ends came to 10 bases. With respect to this clone: The target antigen is unknown.

The study, taken as a whole, reports: Repertoires in all cases were sampled only once the peak T cell response had passed.

J is TRBJ2-3 and V is TRBV10-3; D is ambiguous. The sample was peripheral blood, taken on day 0 of AZD1222 vaccination. The TCR originated in an adult in good health. The CDR3 reads CAISEPEDPDTQYF. The CDR3 DNA reads TGTGCCATCAGTGAGCCGGAAGATCCAGATACGCAGTATTTT.